The 31 T cell receptor beta chains listed next were all sequenced from one sample in a study of blood T cells in healthy people across ages. A second about 7 to 11 cycle PCR used barcoded and J-beta primers. TCRdb independently ran MiXCR on the 5' RACE reads; one entry per CDR3 protein. The profile shows fewer than 900,000 distinct CDR3 sequences, around 46% of them singletons. Sequencing input: blood. Every receptor here comes from a woman aged 55 to 70 in good health.

Regarding this clonotype: A junction end diverges from the germline sequence, so it may reflect a read error. This chain links TRBV7-2 with TRBJ1-1; TRBD1 agrees at 10 bases. Germline-derived CDR1 and CDR2 are SGHTA and FQGNSA. There are 16 residues in the CDR3. The CDR3 bases are TGTGCCAGCAGTTTAGGTATGGGACAGGGGAGGGCTGAAGCTTTCTTT. Protein product: CASSLGMGQGRAEAFF.

The rearrangement uses TRBV14 and TRBJ2-7; D may be TRBD1 (6 bases). The assigned J gene may be wrong: the sequence end matches TRBJ2-5 better. CDR1 and CDR2 (germline): SGHDN, FVKESK. CDR3 length: 15 amino acids. This CDR3 is CASSPQTGLAKTQYF. The CDR3 DNA follows: TGTGCCAGCAGCCCGCAAACAGGGTTAGCAAAGACCCAGTACTTC.

The J gene is TRBJ2-2, the V gene TRBV6-2 or TRBV6-3, with 12 bases fitting TRBD1. Germline-derived CDR1 and CDR2 are MNHEY and SVGEGT. The CDR3 extends over 17 amino acids. V lost 7 bases, J lost 5 bases, and 11 bases stayed unmatched. Here the CDR3 reads CASTSIPGQGATGELFF. Written as DNA, the CDR3 is TGTGCCAGCACCTCGATTCCGGGACAGGGGGCAACCGGGGAGCTGTTTTTT.

There are many counts of this clonotype. The rearrangement uses TRBV12-3 or TRBV12-4 and TRBJ2-3, with TRBD2 matching 11 bases. The CDR3 contains 15 residues. V shed 8 bases, J shed 3 bases, and the junction held 7 bases outside the gene matches. CDR3 sequence reads: CASHLAGGVTDTQYF. The CDR3 DNA reads TGTGCCAGCCACCTAGCGGGGGGAGTAACAGATACGCAGTATTTT.

The chain has TRBV5-1 and TRBJ2-1; D not resolved. Gene TRBJ2-7 matches the end of the DNA better, so the J call may be wrong. From germline, CDR1 is SGHRS and CDR2 YFSETQ. The CDR3 contains 13 residues. In nucleotides, the CDR3 is TGCGCCAGCAGCTTTAAGGCCGACAATGAGCAGTACTTC. Translating gives CASSFKADNEQYF.

This clonotype was recorded a few times. The V call is TRBV28, the J call TRBJ1-1, with TRBD1 as a possible D gene (6 bases). The length of the CDR3 is 13 residues. Trimming took 6 bases from V and 5 from J, leaving 13 bases between them. CDR1 is MDHEN, CDR2 SYDVKM, per germline. CDR3 residues: CASSQTDRTEAFF. CDR3 DNA sequence: TGTGCCAGCAGCCAGACGGACAGAACTGAAGCTTTCTTT.

V and J are TRBV2 and TRBJ2-7; 8 nucleotides agree with TRBD1. Germline-derived CDR1 and CDR2 are SNHLY and FYNNEI. This CDR3 is 13 amino acids long. V shed 8 bases, J shed 2 bases, and the junction held 5 bases outside the gene matches. The CDR3: CASEGQAPYEQYF. In nucleotides, the CDR3 is TGTGCCAGCGAGGGACAGGCCCCCTACGAGCAGTACTTC.

This sequence joins TRBV20-1 and TRBJ2-4; 8 bases fit TRBD1. The J segment lost 11 bases and the V segment lost 0 bases, leaving 9 bases of the junction unmatched. The CDR3 contains 14 residues. The germline gives CDR1 DFQATT, CDR2 SNEGSKA (reference sequence). CDR3 sequence (DNA): TGCAGTGCTAGAGACACAGGGGGAATAGGCCTTCAGTACTTC. The encoded protein is CSARDTGGIGLQYF.

This clonotype was detected a few times. V gene TRBV12-3 or TRBV12-4 combines with J gene TRBJ2-7, with TRBD2 matching 9 bases. With 2 bases clipped from V and 4 bases from J, the junction kept 3 bases outside the gene matches. The CDR3 has 14 residues. The CDR3 sequence: CASSLWREGYEQYF. In nucleotides, the CDR3 is TGTGCCAGCAGTTTATGGCGGGAGGGGTACGAGCAGTACTTC.

This clonotype was picked up a small number of times. The genes are TRBV11-2 and TRBJ2-1; weak D call: TRBD1 (6 bases). With 0 bases removed from V and 8 bases from J, the gap between germline ends came to 14 bases. CDR1 and CDR2 from the germline V gene are SGHAT and FQNNGV. This CDR3 is built from 15 residues. The CDR3: CASSLEVVQGYEQFF. The CDR3 coding sequence is TGTGCCAGCAGCTTAGAAGTGGTACAGGGCTATGAGCAGTTCTTC.

This clonotype was detected only a few times. The V and J genes are TRBV29-1 and TRBJ2-1; TRBD2 matches at 10 bases. Trimming took 1 base from V and 0 from J; bases not matched to a gene: 6. The CDR3 is 17 residues long. Germline values: CDR1 SQVTM, CDR2 ANQGSEA. CDR3 DNA sequence: TGCAGCGTTGAAGGACTAGCGGGTCAAAGCTCCTACAATGAGCAGTTCTTC. It encodes CSVEGLAGQSSYNEQFF.

This clonotype was found a few times. The chain couples TRBV10-1 to TRBJ2-7; D is undetermined. Looked up from germline, CDR1 is WNHNN and CDR2 is SYGVQD (reference sequence). V was clipped by 0 bases and J by 2 bases, with 2 bases between them. The CDR3 runs to 12 residues. The CDR3 bases are TGCGCCAGCAGTGAGTCCACCTACGAGCAGTACTTC. Its protein is CASSESTYEQYF.

This clonotype was counted a single time. The chain links TRBV18 to TRBJ1-1; TRBD1 aligns across 11 bases. Looked up from germline, CDR1 is KGHSH and CDR2 is LQKENI. V lost 3 bases, J lost 1 base, and 7 bases stayed unmatched. The length of the CDR3 is 17 residues. The DNA of the CDR3 is TGTGCCAGCTCACCTCCCGGGACAGGGGGTCAGAACACTGAAGCTTTCTTT. It yields the protein CASSPPGTGGQNTEAFF.

In its sample, this clonotype was seen many times. The chain couples TRBV6-4 to TRBJ2-1, with D tentatively TRBD1 or TRBD2 (5 bases each). Per the germline V gene, CDR1 is MRHNA and CDR2 is SNTAGT. Trimming cost V 2 bases and J 2 bases, with 10 bases left between them. The CDR3 loop spans 15 amino acids. CDR3 sequence (DNA): TGTGCCAGCAGTGACGAGGGGCATGCCTACAATGAGCAGTTCTTC. Its translation: CASSDEGHAYNEQFF.

V gene TRBV7-9 combines with J gene TRBJ2-5; the D gene is possibly TRBD2 (6 bases). Germline values: CDR1 SEHNR, CDR2 FQNEAQ (reference sequence). Trimming took 5 bases from V and 11 from J, leaving 21 bases between them. The CDR3 totals 14 residues. CDR3 bases: TGTGCCAGCAGCGTGCGGGACGAATACAATGAGCAGTACTTC. Residues: CASSVRDEYNEQYF.

The gene calls are TRBV29-1 and TRBJ2-7; 7 positions agree with TRBD1. Germline V lookup: CDR1 SQVTM, CDR2 ANQGSEA. This CDR3 is 15 amino acids long. With V trimmed by 5 bases and J by 6 bases, 16 bases remained unmatched. CDR3 coding DNA: TGCAGCGTTTCGCCGAATGACAGGGTCGAAGGCGAGCAGTACTTC. It yields the protein CSVSPNDRVEGEQYF.

V usage is TRBV7-3 and J usage is TRBJ2-1; the match to TRBD2 covers 11 bases. This CDR3 has 15 residues. Germline V lookup: CDR1 SGHTA, CDR2 FQGTGA. V lost 4 bases to trimming and J lost 8 bases; unmatched junction nucleotides: 7. CDR3 bases: TGTGCCAGCAGCTCAACTAGCGGGAGTGGGGATGAGCAGTTCTTC. Its translation: CASSSTSGSGDEQFF.

V is TRBV18 and J is TRBJ2-1, with 9 positions matching TRBD2. Gene TRBJ2-7 matches the end of the DNA better, so the J call may be wrong. The CDR3 spans 15 residues. Germline V gene sequence: CDR1 KGHSH, CDR2 LQKENI. CDR3 sequence reads: CASSPEGGGGNEQYF. In DNA form, the CDR3 reads TGTGCCAGCTCACCGGAAGGCGGGGGGGGCAATGAGCAGTACTTC.

The DNA for the CDR3 is TGTGCCAGCAGCCCAAGCACTAGCGCAAACATTCAGTACTTC. Amino acids: CASSPSTSANIQYF. This chain uses TRBV14 with TRBJ2-4, with 7 bases fitting TRBD2. This CDR3 is 14 amino acids long. CDR1 and CDR2 from the germline V gene are SGHDN and FVKESK. With V trimmed by 4 bases and J by 6 bases, 6 bases remained unmatched.

V gene TRBV7-2 combines with J gene TRBJ1-2; D may be TRBD1 (5 bases). The CDR3 loop spans 15 amino acids. The germline V and J ends were trimmed by 2 bases and 1 base, with 11 bases remaining between them. The germline V gene has CDR1 SGHTA and CDR2 FQGNSA. The DNA for the CDR3 is TGTGCCAGCAGCTTACCAGGGACTCATAACTATGGCTACACCTTC. It specifies CASSLPGTHNYGYTF.

V gene TRBV5-1 combines with J gene TRBJ2-3; 9 bases are a match to TRBD2. With 4 bases clipped from V and 4 bases from J, the junction kept 10 bases outside the gene matches. This CDR3 spans 16 amino acids. Looked up from germline, CDR1 is SGHRS and CDR2 is YFSETQ. CDR3 sequence (DNA): TGCGCCAGCAGCGCAACTAGCGGGCGTGGGTCAGATACGCAGTATTTT. Translation: CASSATSGRGSDTQYF.

The chain recombines TRBV6-5 with TRBJ2-5; 12 positions agree with TRBD1. Germline CDR1 and CDR2: MNHEY and SVGAGI. V shed 5 bases, J shed 11 bases, and the junction held 9 bases outside the gene matches. The CDR3 covers 14 residues. Here the CDR3 reads CASSPGQGAGEQYF. In DNA form, the CDR3 reads TGTGCCAGCAGTCCGGGACAGGGGGCGGGAGAGCAGTACTTC.

This chain uses TRBV20-1 with TRBJ2-5; 9 positions agree with TRBD2. CDR1 and CDR2 from the germline V gene are DFQATT and SNEGSKA (reference sequence). The length of the CDR3 is 16 residues. The V segment lost 0 bases and the J segment 5 bases; nucleotides outside the gene matches: 10. DNA of the CDR3: TGCAGTGCTAGAGACTACTTTGCGGGGGGGCGGGAGACCCAGTACTTC. Amino acid sequence: CSARDYFAGGRETQYF.

This clonotype was counted only a few times. The chain carries TRBV25-1 and TRBJ1-2; TRBD1 matches at 8 bases. The junction had 14 bases not matched to a gene; V was cut back by 11 bases and J by 9 bases. CDR1 is MGHDK, CDR2 SYGVNS, per germline. This CDR3 is built from 13 residues. CDR3 in amino acids: CAVKTQGAERYTF. CDR3 nucleotide sequence: TGTGCCGTAAAAACCCAGGGGGCAGAGCGCTACACCTTC.

This sequence joins TRBV7-3 and TRBJ2-5; 8 nucleotides line up with TRBD2. V gave up 5 bases and J gave up 5 bases; unmatched junction bases: 16. CDR3 size: 17 residues. The V gene's germline CDR1 is SGHTA and CDR2 FQGTGA. The CDR3 is CASSRFGRDSIRETQYF. The CDR3 region has the DNA TGTGCCAGCAGCCGATTCGGGAGGGACTCTATAAGGGAGACCCAGTACTTC.

Only a few counts were recorded for this clonotype. The chain employs TRBV20-1 and TRBJ2-7; D possibly corresponds to TRBD1 (6 bases). V gave up 5 bases and J gave up 4 bases, with 18 bases separating them. This CDR3 is built from 14 residues. From germline, CDR1 is DFQATT and CDR2 SNEGSKA (reference sequence). CDR3 coding DNA: TGCAGTGCTGTCGATAATATACAGGGATACGAGCAGTACTTC. Protein sequence: CSAVDNIQGYEQYF.

This clonotype was seen only a few times. V gene TRBV6-2 or TRBV6-3 combines with J gene TRBJ2-1, with TRBD1 identical over 8 bases. J was trimmed by 0 bases and V by 1 base; bases with no gene match: 11. Germline values: CDR1 MNHEY, CDR2 SVGEGT. The length of the CDR3 is 19 residues. The CDR3 loop is CASSYFLDRVSHSYNEQFF. The DNA of the CDR3 is TGTGCCAGCAGTTACTTCTTGGACAGGGTGAGCCACTCCTACAATGAGCAGTTCTTC.

This clonotype was recorded a few times. The gene calls are TRBV28 and TRBJ2-1, with D possibly matching TRBD1 (5 bases). V was trimmed by 2 bases and J by 11 bases, leaving 16 bases between them. The germline gives CDR1 MDHEN, CDR2 SYDVKM. CDR3 length: 14 residues. The CDR3, as DNA: TGTGCCAGCAGTTTACGGACGAGGACAATGAAGCAGTTCTTC. Translation: CASSLRTRTMKQFF. Looking up the rest from reference TRBV28 and TRBJ2-1 gives the full variable domain: DVKVTQSSRYLVKRTGEKVFLECVQDMDHENMFWYRQDPGLGLRLIYFSYDVKMKEKGDIPEGYSVSREKKERFSLILESASTNQTSMYLCASSLRTRTMKQFFGPGTRLTVL.

The V call is TRBV3-1, the J call TRBJ2-7; TRBD1 is a possible D gene (5 bases). CDR3 length: 13 residues. The ends were cut back, 0 bases at V and 6 bases at J, with 9 bases in the middle. Germline V gene data show CDR1 as LGHDT and CDR2 as YNNKEL (reference sequence). The CDR3 bases are TGTGCCAGCAGCCAAGAGATGGGGCCCGAGCAGTACTTC. This gives the protein CASSQEMGPEQYF.

This chain connects TRBV5-1 to TRBJ1-1; possible D gene TRBD1, 6 bases. This CDR3 region has 15 residues. CDR1 and CDR2 (germline): SGHRS, YFSETQ. Trimming pared 4 bases from V and 1 base from J, leaving 14 bases between. Here the CDR3 reads CASSQIPGQNTEAFF. CDR3 in DNA: TGCGCCAGCAGCCAGATACCGGGACAGAACACTGAAGCTTTCTTT.

Regarding this clonotype: At one boundary the junction diverges from the germline segment, which might be a read error. This chain links TRBV7-8 with TRBJ2-1; D unresolved. The CDR3 consists of 12 residues. Germline V CDR1 and CDR2: SGHVS, FQNEAQ. The CDR3: CAGSLYANEQFF. CDR3 DNA sequence: TGTGCCGGCAGCTTATATGCTAATGAGCAGTTCTTC.